This T cell receptor beta chain was retrieved from a study of blood T cell repertoires in COVID-19 (TCRdb year 2020). A note on the overall study: Collaborator samples came from the United States, Italy and Spain and covered acute and convalescent phases of COVID-19. The prospective study material was composed of cDNA or gDNA derived from T cells, B-cell-depleted T cells, or PBMCs. Deeply sampled blood TCRbeta repertoires from subjects exposed to, actively infected with, or recovered from COVID-19 were included in the dataset. A freely available public database, intended as a resource for researchers studying the immune response to SARS-CoV-2, is where the repertoires were released. The samples were drawn from the first 160 participants of the ongoing ImmuneRACE study and from 950 to 1,500 subjects provided by 6 global collaborators. Nearly every sample came with metadata listing a de-identified subject ID, COVID-19 status, age in years and sex. Where available, HLA class I and class II types were taken from metadata supplied by the sample provider and were not determined by assay-based typing. The paper's findings and limits, for the study overall: How much clinical and demographic metadata was included differed by source and by participant, and the metadata was provided uncurated.

Points on this clone: Its antigen has not been determined. Base qualities are missing; no much larger clone stands one base away.

TCRbeta CDR3 regions were amplified from genomic DNA by means of the immunoSEQ Assay, a bias-controlled multiplex PCR. The original pipeline was this. The number of nucleated cells in each sample was estimated from the amplification of reference gene primers within the assay. To quantify the absolute abundance of each unique TCRbeta CDR3 rearrangement, sequence reads were collapsed and filtered. For each sample, productive Simpson clonality was calculated by taking the square root of Simpson's diversity index across productive rearrangements. What TCRdb holds here is the immuneACCESS table cut down to in-frame rearrangements. Part of the clones is not present; checked against another copy, under half of the missing clones reflect an unresolved V gene, and the others are unexplained. The V and J calls and clone size are taken from that table; D and trimming were inferred from the DNA. The sample records 200,000 to 300,000 clones, 86% of which are singletons. Together, the top ten hold about 2.6% of the sample.

The CDR3 sequence holds 15 residues, the cysteine and phenylalanine included. Only the CDR3 region is kept as DNA, spanning 45 bases read in frame from base 1. The germline V gene encodes CDR1 SNHLY and CDR2 FYNNEI. Relative to germline, V is missing 5 bases and J is missing 2 bases, with 7 bases of the junction outside any gene match. Participants in the prospective study were aged 18 to 89 years, lived in about two dozen United States geographic areas, and enrolled through a virtual design. Cohort assignment in the prospective study relied on participant-reported clinical history from a screening survey and a study questionnaire. Recovered participants in ImmuneRACE Cohort 3 were defined as having two consecutive negative NP/OP PCR tests, clearance from a healthcare professional, or resolution of symptoms. Each participant in the prospective study had whole blood, serum and a nasopharyngeal or oropharyngeal swab collected by mobile phlebotomists. Additional blood draws and questionnaires over an approximately 2-month period could optionally be provided by prospective study participants. Prospective study blood samples were shipped either frozen or at room temperature before DNA extraction.

The chain is assembled from TRBV2 and TRBJ2-7, and TRBD1 matches 9 of the central bases. This receptor was identified in a woman in her late teens or twenties who had recovered from COVID-19. Input material: PBMCs or T cells enriched from blood (not recorded which). The DNA sequence reads TGTGCCAGCAGTAACCTGGACAGGGGAGCCTACGAGCAGTACTTC. This translates into CASSNLDRGAYEQYF.